This T cell receptor (beta chain) was identified in a study of blood T cell repertoires in COVID-19. Study details: PBMCs, B-cell-depleted T cells, or T cells were the source of the cDNA or gDNA that made up the material.

Germline lookup yields CDR1 SGHTA and CDR2 FQGNSA. V gave up 5 bases and J gave up 6 bases; unmatched junction bases: 5. This CDR3 is built from 16 residues. Original processing notes: Reference gene primers were amplified, and this amplification served to estimate nucleated cell counts. Sequencing was performed with immunoSEQ multiplex PCR; in TCRdb, only in-frame clones are kept and a portion is missing. V and J calls and clone size follow that table, whereas D and trimming were derived from the DNA. The table has about 160,000 clones, around 84% seen once. The sequence was collected from a man aged 50-59 years with active or convalescent COVID-19. V and J are TRBV7-2 and TRBJ2-1; 15 bases map to TRBD2. Sequenced material: peripheral blood. CDR3 nucleotides: TGTGCCAGCAGCCCCAGGACTAGCGGGAGGGCCAATGAGCAGTTCTTC. It encodes CASSPRTSGRANEQFF.